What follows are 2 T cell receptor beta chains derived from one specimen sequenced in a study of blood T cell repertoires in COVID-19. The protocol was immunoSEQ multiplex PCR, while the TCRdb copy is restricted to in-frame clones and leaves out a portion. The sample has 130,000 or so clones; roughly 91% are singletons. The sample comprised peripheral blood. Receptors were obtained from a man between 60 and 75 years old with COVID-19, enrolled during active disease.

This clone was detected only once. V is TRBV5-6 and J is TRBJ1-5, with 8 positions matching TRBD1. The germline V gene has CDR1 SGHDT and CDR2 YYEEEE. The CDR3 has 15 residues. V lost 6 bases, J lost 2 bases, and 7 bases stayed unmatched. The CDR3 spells CASKRQGTGNQPQHF. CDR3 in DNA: TGTGCCAGCAAACGACAGGGGACGGGCAATCAGCCCCAGCATTTT.

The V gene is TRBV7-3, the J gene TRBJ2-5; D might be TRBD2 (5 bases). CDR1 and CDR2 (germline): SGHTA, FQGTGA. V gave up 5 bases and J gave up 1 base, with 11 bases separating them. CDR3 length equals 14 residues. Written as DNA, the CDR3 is TGTGCCAGCAGCCCCGGTCGGGGCCAAGAGACCCAGTACTTC. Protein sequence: CASSPGRGQETQYF.